Sequencing of this TCR beta chain was carried out in a study of T cell responses to AZD1222 COVID-19 vaccine. Study results and limitations: Across spike, vaccine-associated CD4 TCRs were found, dominant at 160-218 and 743-854. Donors skewed white British and female; clonal diversity was possibly underestimated. Unmutated regions of variants are reportedly targeted by nearly half of spike-specific TCRs.

Profiling relied on immunoSEQ multiplex PCR, and the TCRdb table lists in-frame clones only, not all of them. The table records 85,000 to 130,000 clones, less than 95% of them present only once. Pooling was applied to second doses at about 4 or about 12 weeks. This clone was seen only once. Its antigen is still unknown. Per germline, CDR1 MNHEY and CDR2 SVGAGI. The ends were cut back, 6 bases at V and 5 bases at J, with 17 bases in the middle. This CDR3 spans 15 amino acids. Sequenced here: peripheral blood, sampled 28 days after the second AZD1222 dose. The TCR was taken from an adult who received the AZD1222 COVID-19 vaccine. The chain couples TRBV6-5 to TRBJ2-1; D is unresolved. CDR3 in DNA: TGTGCCAGCAGACCACTCCCCCGGGTCCACAATGAGCAGTTCTTC. Encoded protein: CASRPLPRVHNEQFF.